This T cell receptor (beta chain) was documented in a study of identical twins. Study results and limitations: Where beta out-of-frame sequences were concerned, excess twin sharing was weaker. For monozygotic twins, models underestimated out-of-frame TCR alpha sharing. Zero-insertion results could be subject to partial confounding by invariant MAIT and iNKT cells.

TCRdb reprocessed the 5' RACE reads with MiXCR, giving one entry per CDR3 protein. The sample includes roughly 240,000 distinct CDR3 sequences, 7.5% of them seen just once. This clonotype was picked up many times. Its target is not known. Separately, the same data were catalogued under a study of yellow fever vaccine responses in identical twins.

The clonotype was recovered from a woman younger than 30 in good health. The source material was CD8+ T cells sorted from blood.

The CDR3 is CASSVSAGSSYEQYF. The CDR3 DNA reads as TGTGCCAGCAGCGTATCGGCGGGGAGCTCCTACGAGCAGTACTTC. The chain recombines TRBV9 with TRBJ2-7, with D possibly matching TRBD2 (6 bases). Germline loops: CDR1 SGDLS, CDR2 YYNGEE. Trimming cost V 1 base and J 0 bases, with 11 bases left between them. The CDR3 has 15 amino acids.